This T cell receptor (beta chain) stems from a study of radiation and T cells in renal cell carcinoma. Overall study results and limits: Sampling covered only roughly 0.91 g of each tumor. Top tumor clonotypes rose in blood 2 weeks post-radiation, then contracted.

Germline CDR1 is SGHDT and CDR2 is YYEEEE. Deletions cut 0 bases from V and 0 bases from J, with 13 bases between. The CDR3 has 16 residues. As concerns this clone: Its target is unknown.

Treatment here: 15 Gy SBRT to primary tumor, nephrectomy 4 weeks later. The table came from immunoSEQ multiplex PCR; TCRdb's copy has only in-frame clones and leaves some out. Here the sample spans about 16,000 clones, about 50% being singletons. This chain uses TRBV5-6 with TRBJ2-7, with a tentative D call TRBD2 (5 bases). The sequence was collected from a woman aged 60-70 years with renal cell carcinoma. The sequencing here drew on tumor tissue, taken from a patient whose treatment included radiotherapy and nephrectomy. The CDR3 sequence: CASSLDGGPISYEQYF. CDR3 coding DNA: TGTGCCAGCAGCTTGGACGGCGGGCCAATCTCCTACGAGCAGTACTTC.